This paragraph reports one T cell receptor beta chain. Researchers ran the PCR with 60 Vbeta and 13 Jbeta primers. Measured with immunoSEQ multiplex PCR; TCRdb has only the in-frame clones, and not every one. In the table there are some 170,000 clones, about 69% of which are singletons. The CDR3 contains 14 residues. The germline gives CDR1 MDHEN, CDR2 SYDVKM. Trimming removed 6 bases from V and 4 bases from J; junction bases left unmatched: 6. This entry comes from a study of cytomegalovirus exposure and HLA in healthy donors. The V and J genes are TRBV28 and TRBJ1-1, with 9 bases that match TRBD1. This TCR derives from a male donor in good health and CMV-seronegative. The sequencing input was PBMCs. CDR3 loop: CASRPGQGTTEAFF. The DNA of the CDR3 is TGTGCCAGCAGACCAGGACAGGGGACCACTGAAGCTTTCTTT. Full variable domain (remainder filled in from reference TRBV28 and TRBJ1-1): DVKVTQSSRYLVKRTGEKVFLECVQDMDHENMFWYRQDPGLGLRLIYFSYDVKMKEKGDIPEGYSVSREKKERFSLILESASTNQTSMYLCASRPGQGTTEAFFGQGTRLTVV.